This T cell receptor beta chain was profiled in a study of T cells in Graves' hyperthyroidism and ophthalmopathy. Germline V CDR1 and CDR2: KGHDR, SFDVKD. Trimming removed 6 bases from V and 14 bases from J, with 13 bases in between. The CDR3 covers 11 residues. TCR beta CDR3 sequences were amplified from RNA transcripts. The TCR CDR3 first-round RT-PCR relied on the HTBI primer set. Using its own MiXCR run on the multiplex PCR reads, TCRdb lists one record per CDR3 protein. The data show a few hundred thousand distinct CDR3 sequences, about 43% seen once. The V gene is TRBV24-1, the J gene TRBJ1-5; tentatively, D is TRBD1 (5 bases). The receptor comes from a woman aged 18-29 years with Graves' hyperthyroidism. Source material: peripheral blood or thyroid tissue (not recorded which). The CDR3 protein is CATSPQGGEHF. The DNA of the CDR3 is TGTGCCACCAGTCCGCAGGGAGGCGAGCATTTT.